These T cell receptor beta chains were read from a single sample in a study of T cell responses to AZD1222 COVID-19 vaccine. Only in-frame clones appear in the TCRdb table, and some are missing; sequencing was by immunoSEQ multiplex PCR. The sample lists about 84,000 clones, around 88% seen once, with around a tenth in the top ten. The sequences come from peripheral blood, collected 28 days after the second AZD1222 dose. All receptors come from an adult who received the AZD1222 COVID-19 vaccine. Each CDR3 is given with its conserved first and last residue. The D gene is left open where the match is weak.

V: TRBV5-1
D: TRBD2
J: TRBJ2-2
DNA: TGCGCCAGCAGCTTGTCGTCTAGCGGGGGGACAAGAAACACCGGGGAGCTGTTTTTT
CDR3: CASSLSSSGGTRNTGELFF

V: TRBV27
D: -
J: TRBJ1-6
DNA: TGTGCCAGCAGTCTGGGGTATTCACCCCTCCACTTT
CDR3: CASSLGYSPLHF

V: TRBV19
D: -
J: TRBJ1-5
DNA: TGTGCCAGTAGTATAGAGGGGGGCCGCAATCAGCCCCAGCATTTT
CDR3: CASSIEGGRNQPQHF

V: TRBV5-1
D: TRBD2
J: TRBJ2-7
DNA: TGCGCCAGCAACCCGGTGGCTAGCGGGGGAAGCTCCTACGAGCAGTACTTC
CDR3: CASNPVASGGSSYEQYF

V: TRBV4-3
D: TRBD1
J: TRBJ1-4
DNA: TGCGCCAGCAGCCCCGGGACAGTCAAAACTAATGAAAAACTGTTTTTT
CDR3: CASSPGTVKTNEKLFF

V: TRBV21-1
D: -
J: TRBJ2-7
DNA: TGTGCCCCCGGACAGGAGCACTCCTACGAGCAGTACTTC
CDR3: CAPGQEHSYEQYF

V: TRBV2
D: -
J: TRBJ2-5
DNA: TGTGCCAGCGGGCTAGCTCAAGAGACCCAGTACTTC
CDR3: CASGLAQETQYF

V: TRBV9
D: TRBD1
J: TRBJ2-7
DNA: TGTGCCAGCAGCGCCCGGGACAGGGGGCCGCGACTGACCTACGAGCAGTACTTC
CDR3: CASSARDRGPRLTYEQYF

V: TRBV7-3
D: TRBD1
J: TRBJ1-1
DNA: TGTGCCAGCAGCTCCAGACAGGGGGCAGGGACTGAAGCTTTCTTT
CDR3: CASSSRQGAGTEAFF

V: TRBV2
D: TRBD1
J: TRBJ1-2
DNA: TGTGCCAGCAGTGAACAGGGGGCCGACTGGAGCTACACCTTC
CDR3: CASSEQGADWSYTF

V: TRBV28
D: -
J: TRBJ1-4
DNA: TGTGCCAGCATCGGTATGGGGGGCCTTGAAAAACTGTTTTTT
CDR3: CASIGMGGLEKLFF

V: TRBV12-5
D: -
J: TRBJ1-5
DNA: TGTGCTAGTGGTTTTGGAGGGAATCAGCCCCAGCATTTT
CDR3: CASGFGGNQPQHF

V: TRBV28
D: TRBD1
J: TRBJ1-4
DNA: TGTGCCAGCAGTTCCGGGACAGGGGACTGGGAAAAACTGTTTTTT
CDR3: CASSSGTGDWEKLFF

V: TRBV3-1/TRBV3-2
D: -
J: TRBJ2-7
DNA: TGTGCCAGCAGCCAAGGTCGGACAGTGAGCGTTTACGAGCAGTACTTC
CDR3: CASSQGRTVSVYEQYF

V: TRBV6-4
D: TRBD1
J: TRBJ1-5
DNA: TGTGCCAGCAGTGACTCGTGCGTGACAGGGAAGGTGAGCAATCAGCCCCAGCATTTT
CDR3: CASSDSCVTGKVSNQPQHF